These 2 T cell receptor beta chains were sequenced from one sample in a study of spatial heterogeneity in lung cancer. Points from the study as a whole: Mutation counts in tumors were tracked by counts of expanded intratumoral alpha and beta TCRs.

Time point described: sample taken at primary tumor resection. The antigens for these receptors are not known. TCRdb passed the 5' RACE reads through MiXCR, listing each CDR3 protein once. The profile covers fewer than 12,000 distinct CDR3 sequences, with roughly 12% appearing a single time and more than 30% taken by the ten largest. This material consisted of lung tumor tissue, taken at surgery. The receptor source for this set is a male donor with early-stage non-small cell lung cancer.

By sample fraction, this clonotype is medium-sized. The V gene is TRBV20-1, the J gene TRBJ1-3; possibly TRBD1 for D (5 bases). The CDR3 is made up of 14 amino acids. Germline V gene sequence: CDR1 DFQATT, CDR2 SNEGSKA (reference sequence). V was pared by 0 bases and J by 3 bases, with 9 bases between. The CDR3 loop is CSARDQGVGNTIYF. For the CDR3, the DNA is TGCAGTGCTAGAGATCAAGGGGTTGGAAACACCATATATTTT.

V is TRBV5-1 and J is TRBJ2-3; perhaps TRBD2 as D (7 bases). The CDR3 sequence is 17 residues long. V dropped 0 bases and J dropped 2 bases, with 16 bases sitting between them. The germline gives CDR1 SGHRS, CDR2 YFSETQ. The CDR3 spells CASSLVSTGGPTDTQYF. Written as DNA, the CDR3 is TGCGCCAGCAGCTTGGTGTCTACGGGGGGCCCCACAGATACGCAGTATTTT. Supplemented by reference TRBV5-1 and TRBJ2-3, the full variable domain reads KAGVTQTPRYLIKTRGQQVTLSCSPISGHRSVSWYQQTPGQGLQFLFEYFSETQRNKGNFPGRFSGRQFSNSRSEMNVSTLELGDSALYLCASSLVSTGGPTDTQYFGPGTRLTVL.